Reported below is one T cell receptor beta chain. These data originate in a study of blood T cell repertoires in COVID-19. Study-wide background: COVID-19 samples collected from the United States, Italy and Spain covered acute and convalescent phases. Sample material is recorded as cDNA or gDNA derived from T cells, B-cell-depleted T cells, or PBMCs.

In the original workflow: Amplification of reference gene primers was used by the study to estimate nucleated cell counts. Sequencing was performed with immunoSEQ multiplex PCR; in TCRdb, only in-frame clones are kept and a portion is missing. The V and J calls and clone size are taken from that table; D and trimming were inferred from the DNA. This table has roughly 80,000 clones, roughly 87% appearing once. Trimming pared 4 bases from V and 4 bases from J, leaving 13 bases between. From germline, CDR1 is LNHDA and CDR2 SQIVND (reference sequence). This CDR3 contains 14 residues. The source of this sequence is a man aged 45-60 years with acute or convalescent COVID-19. Source material: peripheral blood. This chain links TRBV19 with TRBJ2-5; no reliable D call. The CDR3 DNA follows: TGTGCCAGTAGTACGACCCGTACAGTAGAGACCCAGTACTTC. The encoded protein is CASSTTRTVETQYF. The variable domain in full, completed from reference TRBV19 and TRBJ2-5, reads DGGITQSPKYLFRKEGQNVTLSCEQNLNHDAMYWYRQDPGQGLRLIYYSQIVNDFQKGDIAEGYSVSREKKESFPLTVTSAQKNPTAFYLCASSTTRTVETQYFGPGTRLLVL.